This TCR beta chain comes out of a study of blood T cell repertoires in COVID-19. Overall study: Acute-phase and convalescent COVID-19 samples originated in the United States, Italy and Spain. Nucleic acid was either cDNA or gDNA, and it came from T cells, B-cell-depleted T cells, or PBMCs.

Method: immunoSEQ multiplex PCR; TCRdb's copy keeps in-frame clones and lacks some. The data show some 180,000 clones, just under 85% seen once. V shed 6 bases and J 7 bases; nucleotides not matched to a gene: 5. The CDR3 contains 14 residues. CDR1 is MRHNA, CDR2 SNTAGT, per germline. The sequence derives from a woman older than 75 with COVID-19, enrolled during active disease. The sequencing input was peripheral blood. V and J are TRBV6-4 and TRBJ2-2, with 10 bases matching TRBD2. DNA of the CDR3: TGTGCCAGCAGAAGCGGGGGGGCCGTCGGGGAGCTGTTTTTT. Protein product: CASRSGGAVGELFF.